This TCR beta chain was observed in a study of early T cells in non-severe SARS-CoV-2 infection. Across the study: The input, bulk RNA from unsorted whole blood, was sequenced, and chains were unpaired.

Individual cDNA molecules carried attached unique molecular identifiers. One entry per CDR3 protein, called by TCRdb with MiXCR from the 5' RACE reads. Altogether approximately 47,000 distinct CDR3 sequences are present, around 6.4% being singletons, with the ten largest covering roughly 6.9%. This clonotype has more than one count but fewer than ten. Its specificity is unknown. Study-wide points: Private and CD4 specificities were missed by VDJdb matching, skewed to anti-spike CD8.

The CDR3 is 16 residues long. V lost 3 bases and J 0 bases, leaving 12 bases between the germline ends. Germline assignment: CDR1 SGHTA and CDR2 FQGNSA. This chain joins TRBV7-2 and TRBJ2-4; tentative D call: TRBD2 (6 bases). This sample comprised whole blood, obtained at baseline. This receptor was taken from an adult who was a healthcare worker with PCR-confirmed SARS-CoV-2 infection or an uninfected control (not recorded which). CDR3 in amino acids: CASSLGRDLAKNIQYF. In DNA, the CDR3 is TGTGCCAGCAGCTTGGGCAGGGACTTAGCCAAAAACATTCAGTACTTC.